Listed here are 20 T cell receptor beta chains from one sample, sequenced in a study of T cell changes during pregnancy in multiple sclerosis. Produced via immunoSEQ multiplex PCR; TCRdb's table is partial and in-frame only. The table includes about 89,000 clones, 94% detected once. Sample: peripheral blood, taken in the third trimester of pregnancy. The source is a female donor with multiple sclerosis, enrolled in a pregnancy study.

The chain uses TRBV27 and TRBJ2-7; 9 positions match TRBD1. J was trimmed by 6 bases and V by 1 base; bases with no gene match: 7. Germline CDR1 and CDR2: MNHEY and SMNVEV (reference sequence). The CDR3 runs to 15 residues. The DNA for the CDR3 is TGTGCCAGCAGTTTATTCTACCGGGACAGGGTCGAGCAGTACTTC. Translation gives CASSLFYRDRVEQYF.

J is TRBJ1-3 and V is TRBV27; D might be TRBD1 (5 bases). The V gene's germline CDR1 is MNHEY and CDR2 SMNVEV (reference sequence). CDR3 size: 16 residues. V lost 4 bases and J 0 bases, leaving 13 bases between the germline ends. The CDR3 coding sequence is TGTGCCAGCAGTTCCTCAGGGATAGACTCTGGAAACACCATATATTTT. Translating it yields CASSSSGIDSGNTIYF.

The chain is built from TRBV19 and TRBJ1-2, with D perhaps TRBD1 (5 bases). CDR3 size: 13 residues. Germline V gives CDR1 LNHDA, CDR2 SQIVND (reference sequence). V was clipped by 5 bases and J by 3 bases, with 10 bases between them. CDR3 residues: CASSGEGDYGYTF. The CDR3 DNA is TGTGCCAGTAGTGGGGAAGGGGACTATGGCTACACCTTC.

This rearrangement joins TRBV7-9 to TRBJ2-7, with TRBD2 as a possible D gene (5 bases). Trimming stripped 4 bases from V and 0 bases from J, with 10 bases between. The CDR3 has 14 residues. CDR1 SEHNR and CDR2 FQNEAQ come from the germline V gene (reference sequence). The CDR3 protein is CASSSDFLSYEQYF. CDR3 in DNA: TGTGCCAGCAGCTCGGACTTCCTCTCCTACGAGCAGTACTTC.

The chain links TRBV19 to TRBJ2-6; D might be TRBD2 (5 bases). CDR3 length: 15 residues. Trimming pared 3 bases from V and 0 bases from J, leaving 6 bases between. CDR1 is LNHDA and CDR2 is SQIVND in the germline V gene (reference sequence). DNA for the CDR3: TGTGCCAGTAGTATGGGGAGCTCTGGGGCCAACGTCCTGACTTTC. This codes for CASSMGSSGANVLTF.

The chain carries TRBV7-2 and TRBJ2-5, with a possible D match to TRBD1 (5 bases). The germline V and J ends were trimmed by 2 bases and 2 bases, with 9 bases remaining between them. CDR1 is SGHTA, CDR2 FQGNSA, per germline. This CDR3 is built from 14 residues. The CDR3 region is CASSLTREQETQYF. CDR3 bases: TGTGCCAGCAGCTTAACCAGGGAACAAGAGACCCAGTACTTC.

J is TRBJ2-3 and V is TRBV7-2, with D possibly being TRBD2 (5 bases). Germline CDR1 SGHTA, CDR2 FQGNSA. V was trimmed by 1 base and J by 2 bases, leaving 10 bases between them. The CDR3 is made up of 15 amino acids. The CDR3 sequence is CASSLETSYTDTQYF. The CDR3 nucleotides are TGTGCCAGCAGCTTAGAAACTAGTTACACAGATACGCAGTATTTT.

The chain combines TRBV9 with TRBJ1-1; 7 positions match TRBD1. The ends lost 3 bases at V and 2 bases at J; junction bases unmatched: 4. Per the germline V gene, CDR1 is SGDLS and CDR2 is YYNGEE. CDR3 length: 14 residues. CDR3 amino acids: CASSAGTANTEAFF. CDR3 DNA: TGTGCCAGCAGCGCTGGGACAGCAAACACTGAAGCTTTCTTT.

This rearrangement joins TRBV27 to TRBJ2-5; the D gene is possibly TRBD1 (7 bases). The CDR3 consists of 14 residues. V was cut by 4 bases and J by 4 bases, with 13 bases left in between. Germline V gene sequence: CDR1 MNHEY, CDR2 SMNVEV (reference sequence). Here the CDR3 DNA reads TGTGCCAGCAGTTACCGACAGGGAGGAGAGACCCAGTACTTC. It specifies CASSYRQGGETQYF.

V gene TRBV7-6 combines with J gene TRBJ2-3; 13 positions match TRBD2. Trimming at V came to 5 bases and at J to 4 bases, leaving 3 bases not matched to a gene. The CDR3 consists of 15 residues. CDR1 is SGHVS and CDR2 is FNYEAQ in the germline V gene. The CDR3 sequence is CASSPLAGGPDTQYF. The CDR3 bases are TGTGCCAGCAGCCCACTAGCGGGAGGGCCAGATACGCAGTATTTT.

This sequence joins TRBV7-2 and TRBJ2-3; D may be TRBD2 (6 bases). Germline assignment: CDR1 SGHTA and CDR2 FQGNSA. This CDR3 region has 14 residues. With 5 bases removed from V and 6 bases from J, the gap between germline ends came to 15 bases. The CDR3 sequence: CASSPGLLGDTQYF. The CDR3 coding sequence is TGTGCCAGCAGCCCGGGACTTCTGGGGGATACGCAGTATTTT.

The V and J genes are TRBV19 and TRBJ1-5, with a tentative D call TRBD1 (5 bases). Germline CDR1 is LNHDA and CDR2 is SQIVND (reference sequence). CDR3 length equals 15 residues. V dropped 3 bases and J dropped 6 bases, with 15 bases sitting between them. CDR3 DNA sequence: TGTGCCAGTAGTATGAGGTCAGGGCTGGGTCAGCCCCAGCATTTT. Its protein product is CASSMRSGLGQPQHF.

This clone turned up a few times. The chain joins TRBV27 to TRBJ2-1, with TRBD2 identical over 10 bases. With 2 bases clipped from V and 4 bases from J, the junction kept 8 bases outside the gene matches. In germline, CDR1 is MNHEY, CDR2 SMNVEV (reference sequence). The CDR3 has 17 amino acids. This CDR3 is CASSLVKREGRYNEQFF. CDR3 DNA: TGTGCCAGCAGTTTAGTTAAGCGGGAGGGTAGGTACAATGAGCAGTTCTTC.

The chain employs TRBV29-1 and TRBJ2-1; D is undetermined. The V and J ends lost 7 bases and 6 bases respectively, with 13 bases between them. The CDR3 sequence is 12 residues long. Per the germline V gene, CDR1 is SQVTM and CDR2 is ANQGSEA. The CDR3 DNA sequence: TGCAGCGCCTTAGCTCAGATCAATGAGCAGTTCTTC. Its protein product is CSALAQINEQFF.

This clone was counted a single time. The rearrangement links TRBV27 to TRBJ1-5, with TRBD1 as a possible D gene (5 bases). The V gene lost 6 bases and the J gene lost 3 bases, with 15 bases spanning the gap. The CDR3 consists of 15 residues. Looked up from germline, CDR1 is MNHEY and CDR2 is SMNVEV (reference sequence). CDR3 in amino acids: CASRRGGRDNQPQHF. CDR3 nucleotides: TGTGCCAGCAGGCGGGGCGGGAGAGACAATCAGCCCCAGCATTTT.

The chain carries TRBV27 and TRBJ1-2, with a possible D match to TRBD1 (5 bases). CDR3 length equals 16 residues. V lost 4 bases and J 4 bases, leaving 19 bases between the germline ends. Germline assignment: CDR1 MNHEY and CDR2 SMNVEV (reference sequence). CDR3 coding DNA: TGTGCCAGCAGTTCCACCATAGCAGGGTGGGCCTATGGCTACACCTTC. This encodes CASSSTIAGWAYGYTF.

The gene calls are TRBV30 and TRBJ2-3, with 7 bases that match TRBD2. The V gene's germline CDR1 is GTSNPN and CDR2 SVGIG (reference sequence). CDR3 length equals 15 residues. The J segment lost 2 bases and the V segment lost 2 bases, leaving 7 bases of the junction unmatched. The CDR3 loop reads CAWSLVAGTTDTQYF. The CDR3 coding sequence is TGTGCCTGGAGTTTAGTAGCGGGTACCACAGATACGCAGTATTTT.

J is TRBJ1-4 and V is TRBV28, with unresolved D. Trimming cost V 6 bases and J 7 bases, with 12 bases left between them. Germline V gives CDR1 MDHEN, CDR2 SYDVKM. This CDR3 region has 13 residues. The CDR3 region is CASSRRGFEKLFF. CDR3 sequence (DNA): TGTGCCAGCAGCCGGAGAGGGTTTGAAAAACTGTTTTTT.

V usage is TRBV29-1 and J usage is TRBJ2-2; TRBD2 agrees at 16 bases. CDR3 length: 17 residues. The germline V gene encodes CDR1 SQVTM and CDR2 ANQGSEA. Germline trimming cut 3 bases from V and 1 base from J; bases unmatched to any gene: 2. The CDR3 coding sequence is TGCAGCGTTGAGGGACTAGCGGGAGGGGGGAACACCGGGGAGCTGTTTTTT. As protein: CSVEGLAGGGNTGELFF.

The CDR3 region has the DNA TGTGCCAGCAGCGTAGGGGGGGGGCTGGAGACCCAGTACTTC. Amino acid sequence: CASSVGGGLETQYF. The chain carries TRBV9 and TRBJ2-5, with D tentatively TRBD2 (7 bases). V lost 0 bases, J lost 5 bases, and 11 bases lay in between. Germline V gene sequence: CDR1 SGDLS, CDR2 YYNGEE. The CDR3 length is 14 residues.